The 14 T cell receptor beta chains below all came from one sample that was sequenced in a study of OX40 agonist ivuxolimab in advanced cancers. Data came from immunoSEQ multiplex PCR; TCRdb stores just in-frame clones and leaves some out. This sample has fewer than 45,000 clones, with 65% to 90% found just once. This material consisted of CD4+ or CD8+ T cells sorted from blood, taken in a trial of the OX40 agonist ivuxolimab. The receptors come from an adult with an advanced solid tumor such as melanoma, head and neck, liver or kidney cancer.

The table lists this clone with a few counts. The V gene is TRBV6-5, the J gene TRBJ2-2; 10 nucleotides agree with TRBD2. This CDR3 region has 15 residues. Germline assignment: CDR1 MNHEY and CDR2 SVGAGI. V shed 1 base and J 11 bases; nucleotides not matched to a gene: 7. CDR3 nucleotides: TGTGCCAGCAGTTACTTCGTGGCTAGCGGGAGTGAGCTGTTTTTT. Residues: CASSYFVASGSELFF.

This clone came up once. The gene calls are TRBV6-6 and TRBJ2-5; 7 nucleotides line up with TRBD1. The germline gives CDR1 MNHNY, CDR2 SVGAGI (reference sequence). Trimming removed 7 bases from V and 0 bases from J; junction bases left unmatched: 11. The CDR3 runs to 16 residues. The CDR3 nucleotides are TGTGCCAGCACTGGGGGACAGTTCCCGTACCAAGAGACCCAGTACTTC. It translates to CASTGGQFPYQETQYF.

The chain recombines TRBV7-2 with TRBJ2-7; 10 bases match TRBD2. The V segment lost 2 bases and the J segment 4 bases; nucleotides outside the gene matches: 5. Germline loops: CDR1 SGHTA, CDR2 FQGNSA. The CDR3 covers 15 residues. The CDR3 DNA sequence: TGTGCCAGCAGCTTAACTAGCGGGAAGTTGTACGAGCAGTACTTC. Translation gives CASSLTSGKLYEQYF.

The CDR3: CAISPGGEFNYGYTF. CDR3 coding DNA: TGTGCCATCAGCCCCGGCGGGGAATTTAACTATGGCTACACCTTC. The V call is TRBV10-3, the J call TRBJ1-2; no definite D call. There are 15 residues in the CDR3. V lost 6 bases, J lost 1 base, and 15 bases lay in between. Germline values: CDR1 ENHRY, CDR2 SYGVKD.

The chain couples TRBV7-6 to TRBJ2-1; 7 bases are shared with TRBD2. The CDR3 is made up of 17 amino acids. Germline assignment: CDR1 SGHVS and CDR2 FNYEAQ. Losses at the gene ends were 1 base for V and 10 bases for J; bases not matched to a gene: 16. The CDR3 coding sequence is TGTGCCAGCAGCTTAGGGCGGGGCAGCGGGATCCGGGGCGAGCAGTTCTTC. Protein product: CASSLGRGSGIRGEQFF.

The chain uses TRBV5-4 and TRBJ1-5; TRBD1 matches 7 bases. This CDR3 has 15 residues. CDR1 SGHNT and CDR2 YYREEE come from the germline V gene (reference sequence). J was trimmed by 3 bases and V by 3 bases; bases with no gene match: 6. CDR3 sequence reads: CASSSGQRDNQPQHF. CDR3 coding DNA: TGTGCCAGCAGCTCGGGACAGAGAGACAATCAGCCCCAGCATTTT. Based on the CDR3 plus reference TRBV5-4 and TRBJ1-5, the full variable domain is ETGVTQSPTHLIKTRGQQVTLRCSSQSGHNTVSWYQQALGQGPQFIFQYYREEENGRGNFPPRFSGLQFPNYSSELNVNALELDDSALYLCASSSGQRDNQPQHFGDGTRLSIL.

V gene TRBV18 combines with J gene TRBJ2-7, with D perhaps given as TRBD1 or TRBD2 (5 bases each). V lost 4 bases to trimming and J lost 3 bases, with 19 bases between them. CDR3 length: 16 residues. From germline, CDR1 is KGHSH and CDR2 LQKENI. The chain's CDR3 is CASSLAGRATGYEQYF. The CDR3 DNA sequence: TGTGCCAGCTCACTTGCGGGCAGGGCAACTGGCTACGAGCAGTACTTC.

This chain connects TRBV19 to TRBJ2-2, with D uncertain. Deletions cut 6 bases from V and 3 bases from J, with 8 bases between. This CDR3 comprises 13 residues. In germline, CDR1 is LNHDA, CDR2 SQIVND (reference sequence). As DNA, the CDR3 is TGTGCCAGTAGCAACAGATACACCGGGGAGCTGTTTTTT. Residues: CASSNRYTGELFF.

The CDR3 is CASSPRRASNQPQHF. Here the CDR3 DNA reads TGTGCCAGCAGTCCCCGTAGGGCTAGCAATCAGCCCCAGCATTTT. The chain joins TRBV27 to TRBJ1-5; no definite D call. Germline V lookup: CDR1 MNHEY, CDR2 SMNVEV (reference sequence). Trimming stripped 5 bases from V and 0 bases from J, with 11 bases between. The CDR3 covers 15 residues.

The V gene is TRBV10-1, the J gene TRBJ2-7, with a possible D match to TRBD1 (5 bases). The CDR3 runs 13 residues. Trimming left V 3 bases short and J 3 bases short, with 9 bases between. The germline CDR1 and CDR2 sequences are WNHNN and SYGVQD (reference sequence). The CDR3 DNA reads as TGCGCCAGCAGTGAAAACCAGGGCTACGAGCAGTACTTC. This translates into CASSENQGYEQYF.

This clone was picked up one time. The chain links TRBV28 to TRBJ1-2, with 9 nucleotides matching TRBD1. CDR1 is MDHEN and CDR2 is SYDVKM in the germline V gene. V lost 7 bases, J lost 4 bases, and 10 bases stayed unmatched. This CDR3 region has 15 residues. The CDR3 here is CASTGGGTGFYGYTF. Written as DNA, the CDR3 is TGTGCCAGCACCGGAGGGGGGACAGGGTTCTATGGCTACACCTTC.

The V and J genes are TRBV5-8 and TRBJ1-1; D unclear. Germline CDR1 reads SGHTS; CDR2 reads YDEGEE. CDR3 size: 10 residues. Deletions cut 0 bases from V and 12 bases from J, with 6 bases between. This CDR3 reads CASSLASPFF. For the CDR3, the DNA is TGTGCCAGCAGCTTGGCCTCTCCTTTCTTT.

This chain links TRBV6-5 with TRBJ1-2; TRBD1 might be the D (6 bases). Germline lookup yields CDR1 MNHEY and CDR2 SVGAGI. V shed 2 bases and J shed 4 bases, with 8 bases lying between them. The CDR3 contains 13 residues. CDR3 DNA: TGTGCCAGCAGTTACGGGGGCGGCTATGGCTACACCTTC. It yields the protein CASSYGGGYGYTF.

The chain has TRBV30 and TRBJ1-1; TRBD1 agrees at 11 bases. The junction had 7 bases not matched to a gene; V was cut back by 3 bases and J by 7 bases. Germline V gene sequence: CDR1 GTSNPN, CDR2 SVGIG (reference sequence). The CDR3 runs 14 residues. The CDR3 loop is CAWSAGQGAFEAFF. Written as DNA, the CDR3 is TGTGCCTGGAGCGCTGGACAGGGGGCCTTTGAAGCTTTCTTT.